The 24 T cell receptor beta chains in this list originate from one sample, sequenced in a study of T cells after yellow fever vaccination. TCRdb reprocessed the 5' RACE reads via MiXCR and lists one record per CDR3 protein. The data contain about 400,000 distinct CDR3 sequences, approximately 5.7% of them seen just once; the ten biggest clones take up over 12%. This specimen was PBMCs, taken 5 days after the yellow fever booster vaccination. These receptors originate from a man aged 25 to 40 who received the YFV17D yellow fever vaccine.

This clonotype was detected many times. The genes are TRBV25-1 and TRBJ1-1; no firm D call. CDR1 is MGHDK, CDR2 SYGVNS, per germline. The CDR3 spans 12 residues. Between the trimmed V and J ends, which lost 8 bases and 1 base, there was a span of 8 bases. The CDR3 spells CASLHRNTEAFF. The CDR3 nucleotides are TGTGCCAGCCTCCACCGGAACACTGAAGCTTTCTTT.

V and J are TRBV14 and TRBJ1-6, with a possible D match to TRBD1 (5 bases). V dropped 9 bases and J dropped 3 bases, with 12 bases sitting between them. The germline CDR1 and CDR2 sequences are SGHDN and FVKESK. The CDR3 covers 14 residues. CDR3 coding DNA: TGTGCCAGTGCTGACAGCCTCTATAATTCACCCCTCCACTTT. It is translated as CASADSLYNSPLHF.

This clonotype was detected a few times. V is TRBV19 and J is TRBJ2-3; D gene unclear. V gave up 7 bases and J gave up 6 bases, with 8 bases separating them. CDR1 is LNHDA and CDR2 is SQIVND in the germline V gene (reference sequence). The length of the CDR3 is 11 residues. The CDR3 is CASIYGDTQYF. In nucleotides, the CDR3 is TGTGCCAGTATTTACGGCGATACGCAGTATTTT.

This clonotype was seen repeatedly, ten times or more. The chain uses TRBV3-1 and TRBJ2-3, with a possible D match to TRBD1 (6 bases). Germline V gene lookup returns CDR1 LGHDT and CDR2 YNNKEL (reference sequence). The CDR3 loop spans 16 amino acids. V shed 6 bases and J shed 4 bases, with 20 bases lying between them. The CDR3 spells CASRKAPTGFPDTQYF. DNA of the CDR3: TGTGCCAGCAGGAAGGCGCCTACAGGGTTCCCAGATACGCAGTATTTT.

This clonotype has at least ten counts. V gene TRBV20-1 combines with J gene TRBJ2-1; TRBD2 might be the D (7 bases). This CDR3 is built from 12 residues. V was clipped by 6 bases and J by 7 bases, with 13 bases between them. Germline V gives CDR1 DFQATT, CDR2 SNEGSKA (reference sequence). CDR3 in DNA: TGCAGTGCGGGGAGGGGGTGGAATGAGCAGTTCTTC. Encoded protein: CSAGRGWNEQFF.

This clonotype was seen many times. The chain combines TRBV20-1 with TRBJ1-2; D may be TRBD1 (5 bases). Germline values: CDR1 DFQATT, CDR2 SNEGSKA (reference sequence). V lost 6 bases and J lost 4, with 21 bases in between. This CDR3 has 15 residues. In nucleotides, the CDR3 is TGCAGTGCGGAGACACCGGGGACGAAGAGCTATGGCTACACCTTC. Protein: CSAETPGTKSYGYTF.

J is TRBJ2-5 and V is TRBV5-1, with 9 bases lining up with TRBD2. The germline gives CDR1 SGHRS, CDR2 YFSETQ. The J segment lost 1 base and the V segment lost 3 bases, leaving 7 bases of the junction unmatched. This CDR3 is 16 amino acids long. The CDR3, as DNA: TGCGCCAGCAGCTCGCCGACTAGCGGAATCCAAGAGACCCAGTACTTC. Translated, it gives CASSSPTSGIQETQYF. The complete variable domain, with remaining parts taken from reference TRBV5-1 and TRBJ2-5, reads KAGVTQTPRYLIKTRGQQVTLSCSPISGHRSVSWYQQTPGQGLQFLFEYFSETQRNKGNFPGRFSGRQFSNSRSEMNVSTLELGDSALYLCASSSPTSGIQETQYFGPGTRLLVL.

In this sample, this clonotype turned up many times. V gene TRBV28 combines with J gene TRBJ2-7, with 8 bases fitting TRBD1. Germline CDR1 is MDHEN and CDR2 is SYDVKM. The CDR3 extends over 14 amino acids. V shed 5 bases and J 0 bases; nucleotides not matched to a gene: 3. The CDR3, as DNA: TGTGCCAGCAGTCCGGACAGGGCCTCCTACGAGCAGTACTTC. Translation: CASSPDRASYEQYF.

This clonotype has a handful of counts. The chain has TRBV24-1 and TRBJ2-1; D is possibly TRBD2 (6 bases). Per the germline V gene, CDR1 is KGHDR and CDR2 is SFDVKD. The CDR3 has 15 amino acids. V was trimmed by 1 base and J by 2 bases, leaving 8 bases between them. The CDR3 is CATSDLIAAYNEQFF. DNA of the CDR3: TGTGCCACCAGTGATTTAATAGCGGCCTACAATGAGCAGTTCTTC.

The chain links TRBV20-1 to TRBJ2-1, with D perhaps TRBD2 (6 bases). V dropped 2 bases and J dropped 1 base, with 15 bases sitting between them. The CDR3 is made up of 16 amino acids. Germline CDR1 DFQATT, CDR2 SNEGSKA (reference sequence). CDR3 sequence: CSARTGGIGSYNEQFF. In nucleotides, the CDR3 is TGCAGTGCTAGAACGGGCGGGATTGGGTCCTACAATGAGCAGTTCTTC.

The chain uses TRBV7-2 and TRBJ2-5; 9 bases line up with TRBD1. The J segment lost 1 base and the V segment lost 4 bases, leaving 7 bases of the junction unmatched. The CDR3 is 16 amino acids. CDR1 is SGHTA, CDR2 FQGNSA, per germline. The CDR3 spells CASSSRVQGAQETQYF. CDR3 DNA: TGTGCCAGCAGCTCCAGGGTACAGGGGGCCCAAGAGACCCAGTACTTC.

This clonotype was seen at least ten times. J is TRBJ2-7 and V is TRBV23-1; D unclear. TRBV23-1 is an open reading frame whose function is uncertain. CDR3 length equals 14 residues. V was cut by 8 bases and J by 3 bases, with 17 bases left in between. The CDR3 protein is CASPMGRPHYEQYF. The CDR3 DNA reads TGCGCCAGCCCCATGGGTAGACCACACTACGAGCAGTACTTC.

This clonotype was detected a few times. The rearrangement joins TRBV10-3 to TRBJ2-7; 8 nucleotides line up with TRBD1. The CDR3 contains 14 residues. Per germline, CDR1 ENHRY and CDR2 SYGVKD. V lost 2 bases and J lost 2; bases outside the gene matches: 2. DNA of the CDR3: TGTGCCATCAGTGAGGGGACAGGTACCTACGAGCAGTACTTC. Protein sequence: CAISEGTGTYEQYF.

This clonotype was observed a few times. The chain uses TRBV4-1 and TRBJ2-2, with 8 bases identical to TRBD2. The CDR3 has 16 amino acids. Per germline, CDR1 MGHRA and CDR2 YSYEKL. V gave up 4 bases and J gave up 4 bases; unmatched junction bases: 8. CDR3 coding DNA: TGCGCCAGCAGCCTTCCTAGCGGGCCCAGCACCGGGGAGCTGTTTTTT. Its translation: CASSLPSGPSTGELFF.

A few counts support this clonotype. The genes are TRBV12-3 or TRBV12-4 and TRBJ2-4; the match to TRBD2 covers 10 bases. There are 16 residues in the CDR3. Trimming took 6 bases from V and 3 from J; bases not matched to a gene: 8. The CDR3 loop reads CASSQRGGVGKNIQYF. DNA for the CDR3: TGTGCCAGCAGCCAGCGGGGGGGGGTTGGCAAAAACATTCAGTACTTC.

This clonotype was seen repeatedly, ten times or more. The J gene is TRBJ1-2, the V gene TRBV5-4; D is ambiguous. This CDR3 has 13 amino acids. Trimming shortened V by 1 base and J by 4 bases, and 8 bases separated the two germline ends. CDR1 SGHNT and CDR2 YYREEE come from the germline V gene (reference sequence). CDR3 amino acids: CASSLWRSYGYTF. DNA for the CDR3: TGTGCCAGCAGCTTGTGGCGGTCCTATGGCTACACCTTC.

The table lists this clonotype with a few counts. CDR3 sequence reads: CSVTTSGRSTDTQYF. CDR3 sequence (DNA): TGCAGCGTGACGACTAGCGGGAGGTCAACAGATACGCAGTATTTT. This chain links TRBV29-1 with TRBJ2-3, with 13 bases that match TRBD2. The germline gives CDR1 SQVTM, CDR2 ANQGSEA. V lost 6 bases to trimming and J lost 3 bases; unmatched junction nucleotides: 6. The CDR3 is made up of 15 amino acids.

The chain is built from TRBV9 and TRBJ2-1; TRBD2 matches 13 bases. V lost 6 bases, J lost 4 bases, and 7 bases stayed unmatched. The germline gives CDR1 SGDLS, CDR2 YYNGEE. CDR3 length: 16 amino acids. The CDR3: CASTERGLAGYNEQFF. The DNA of the CDR3 is TGTGCCAGCACAGAAAGGGGACTAGCGGGATACAATGAGCAGTTCTTC.

At least ten counts were recorded for this clonotype. CDR3 bases: TGTGCCAGCAGCGTACAGGGGGTCGAGCAGTTCTTC. Translating gives CASSVQGVEQFF. The chain couples TRBV7-9 to TRBJ2-1, with TRBD1 matching 8 bases. The germline V gene encodes CDR1 SEHNR and CDR2 FQNEAQ (reference sequence). The CDR3 consists of 12 residues. The V and J ends lost 5 bases and 10 bases, in that order; junction bases with no gene match: 4.

The chain recombines TRBV10-3 with TRBJ1-6; TRBD1 agrees at 8 bases. The CDR3 is 14 amino acids. Germline V gene data show CDR1 as ENHRY and CDR2 as SYGVKD. V lost 6 bases, J lost 6 bases, and 4 bases stayed unmatched. The CDR3 DNA reads TGTGCCATCAGGGGGGACAGGTCTAATTCACCCCTCCACTTT. It codes for CAIRGDRSNSPLHF.

There are many counts of this clonotype. The CDR3: CSVGSGTDTGELFF. The CDR3 DNA reads as TGCAGCGTGGGCTCCGGGACGGACACCGGGGAGCTGTTTTTT. The rearrangement uses TRBV29-1 and TRBJ2-2; perhaps D is TRBD1 or TRBD2 (5 bases each). There are 14 residues in the CDR3. V was clipped by 6 bases and J by 3 bases, with 14 bases between them. CDR1 is SQVTM, CDR2 ANQGSEA, per germline.

This clonotype was recorded many times. The chain employs TRBV20-1 and TRBJ2-7, with D perhaps given as TRBD1 or TRBD2 (7 bases each). The V end lost 5 bases, the J end lost 5 bases, and 13 bases lay between the germline ends. The CDR3 sequence is 12 residues long. The V gene's germline CDR1 is DFQATT and CDR2 SNEGSKA (reference sequence). CDR3 coding DNA: TGCAGTGCTGCCCAGGGGGGGAACGAGCAGTACTTC. It encodes CSAAQGGNEQYF.

This clonotype was observed at least ten times. V usage is TRBV2 and J usage is TRBJ2-7; the D is unclear. Germline V gene sequence: CDR1 SNHLY, CDR2 FYNNEI. The CDR3 extends over 13 amino acids. Deletions cut 4 bases from V and 4 bases from J, with 11 bases between. The CDR3 DNA follows: TGTGCCAGCAGTGGGGCCAGGCCTTACGAGCAGTACTTC. It specifies CASSGARPYEQYF.

This clonotype was seen only a few times. This chain joins TRBV14 and TRBJ2-3; D is ambiguous. V lost 0 bases and J 0 bases, leaving 7 bases between the germline ends. The germline V gene has CDR1 SGHDN and CDR2 FVKESK. The CDR3 has 15 residues. In DNA, the CDR3 is TGTGCCAGCAGCCAAGAAACAGCTAGCACAGATACGCAGTATTTT. Its protein is CASSQETASTDTQYF.